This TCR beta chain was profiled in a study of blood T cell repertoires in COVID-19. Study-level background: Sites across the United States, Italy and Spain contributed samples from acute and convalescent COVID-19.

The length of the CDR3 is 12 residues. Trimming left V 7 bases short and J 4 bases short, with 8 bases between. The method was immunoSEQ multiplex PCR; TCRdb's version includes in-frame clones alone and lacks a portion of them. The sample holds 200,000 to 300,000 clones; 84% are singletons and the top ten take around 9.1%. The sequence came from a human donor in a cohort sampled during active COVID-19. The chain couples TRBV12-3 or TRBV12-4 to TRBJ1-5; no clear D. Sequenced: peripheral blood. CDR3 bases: TGTGCCAGCAACGGAGGAAATCAGCCCCAGCATTTT. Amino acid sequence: CASNGGNQPQHF.